A selection of T cell receptor beta chains follows, all from one sample in a study of shared clonotypes between healthy human individuals. Profiling relied on immunoSEQ multiplex PCR, and the TCRdb table lists in-frame clones only, not all of them. The table shows around 700,000 clones, with about 80% occurring only once. The sample comprised memory CD4+ T cells sorted from blood. The receptors were sampled from a woman in her thirties in good health. CDR3s include the opening cysteine and the closing phenylalanine or tryptophan. The order of the fields is J gene, D gene, V gene, clone size, CDR3 length, CDR3 protein, CDR3 DNA. The D gene is left open where the match is weak. Clone size is stated in some rows and not others, as once, few, many or a class when expanded.

>TRBJ1-1|-|TRBV11-2|few|14
CASSLNSMGTEAFF
TGTGCCAGCAGCTTAAACTCCATGGGGACTGAAGCTTTCTTT
>TRBJ2-7|-|TRBV6-1|-|13
CASSVGGYYEQYF
TGTGCCAGCAGTGTCGGGGGCTACTACGAGCAGTACTTC
>TRBJ1-2|TRBD1|TRBV7-8|-|15
CASSFAGTALYGYTF
TGTGCCAGCAGCTTTGCCGGGACAGCGCTCTATGGCTACACCTTC
>TRBJ2-7|TRBD1|TRBV28|-|16
CASSFSPGQGANEQYF
TGTGCCAGCAGTTTCTCTCCGGGACAGGGGGCCAACGAGCAGTACTTC
>TRBJ2-5|TRBD2|TRBV5-1|-|16
CASSSGLAGAGETQYF
TGCGCCAGCAGCAGCGGACTAGCGGGAGCAGGGGAGACCCAGTACTTC
>TRBJ1-3|-|TRBV10-2|-|14
CASKTGYSGNTIYF
TGCGCCAGCAAAACAGGGTACTCTGGAAACACCATATATTTT
>TRBJ1-5|-|TRBV7-9|-|13
CASSFNRNQPQHF
TGTGCCAGCAGCTTTAACAGAAATCAGCCCCAGCATTTT
>TRBJ2-1|TRBD1|TRBV4-1|-|16
CASSQDPGQEWNEQFF
TGCGCCAGCAGCCAAGATCCTGGACAGGAATGGAATGAGCAGTTCTTC
>TRBJ1-5|-|TRBV7-6|-|13
CASSLASSQPQHF
TGTGCCAGCAGCTTAGCTTCTTCCCAGCCCCAGCATTTT
>TRBJ1-1|-|TRBV19|-|13
CASSIKGDTEAFF
TGTGCCAGTAGTATAAAGGGGGACACTGAAGCTTTCTTT
>TRBJ1-1|TRBD1|TRBV30|-|18
CAWSGTGARQRGNTEAFF
TGTGCCTGGAGTGGGACAGGGGCACGACAGAGGGGGAACACTGAAGCTTTCTTT
>TRBJ2-5|-|TRBV2|-|16
CASTSVDTQTQETQYF
TGTGCCAGCACGTCCGTGGACACACAAACCCAAGAGACCCAGTACTTC
>TRBJ2-5|-|TRBV7-3|-|14
CASSLSGSRETQYF
TGTGCCAGCAGCTTGAGCGGTTCCCGAGAGACCCAGTACTTC
>TRBJ2-1|-|TRBV27|few|13
CASSPPGRLIPFF
TGTGCCAGCAGTCCCCCGGGACGCCTGATCCCGTTCTTC
>TRBJ2-3|-|TRBV5-8|few|14
CASSPVRGTDTQYF
TGTGCCAGCAGCCCCGTGAGAGGCACAGATACGCAGTATTTT
>TRBJ2-3|TRBD2|TRBV6-1|-|15
CASSGLAENTDTQYF
TGTGCCAGCAGTGGACTAGCGGAGAACACAGATACGCAGTATTTT
>TRBJ1-5|-|TRBV19|-|14
CASKEGFGNQPQHF
TGTGCCAGTAAGGAGGGATTCGGAAATCAGCCCCAGCATTTT
>TRBJ2-2|-|TRBV2|-|14
CASSPTVNTGELFF
TGTGCCAGCAGTCCGACAGTGAACACCGGGGAGCTGTTTTTT
>TRBJ2-1|TRBD2|TRBV19|-|16
CASSRTSSGSYNEQFF
TGTGCCAGTAGTAGGACATCTAGCGGGAGCTACAATGAGCAGTTCTTC
>TRBJ2-2|TRBD1|TRBV18|-|16
CASSPYGTGRTGELFF
TGTGCCAGCTCACCTTACGGGACAGGGCGCACCGGGGAGCTGTTTTTT
>TRBJ1-6|-|TRBV20-1|-|11
CSAIRMEGLHF
TGCAGTGCAATTCGGATGGAGGGTCTCCACTTT
>TRBJ2-1|TRBD2|TRBV5-1|once|15
CASSFGTSGRNEQFF
TGCGCCAGCAGTTTCGGGACTAGCGGGAGGAATGAGCAGTTCTTC
>TRBJ2-3|TRBD2|TRBV28|few|17
CASRTSGRAGVLDTQYF
TGTGCCAGCAGAACTAGCGGGAGGGCCGGAGTTTTAGATACGCAGTATTTT
>TRBJ2-1|-|TRBV20-1|-|10
CSAGFLEQFF
TGCAGTGCGGGGTTTTTAGAGCAGTTCTTC
>TRBJ1-4|-|TRBV10-3|-|17
CAIRPSNGQNNNEKLFF
TGTGCCATCAGACCCAGTAATGGACAGAATAACAATGAAAAACTGTTTTTT
>TRBJ2-5|-|TRBV18|few|15
CASSPLRDFQETQYF
TGTGCCAGCTCACCACTCCGGGACTTTCAAGAGACCCAGTACTTC
>TRBJ2-3|TRBD1|TRBV6-5|-|12
CASRNRGDTQYF
TGTGCCAGCAGAAACAGGGGAGATACGCAGTATTTT
>TRBJ1-1|TRBD1|TRBV2|many|14
CASIRQGSYTEAFF
TGTGCCAGCATCAGACAGGGCTCGTACACTGAAGCTTTCTTT
>TRBJ1-1|-|TRBV28|once|13
CASKGSLNTEAFF
TGTGCCAGCAAAGGCAGTCTGAACACTGAAGCTTTCTTT
>TRBJ1-4|TRBD1|TRBV11-2|-|16
CASSPAGGALNEKLFF
TGTGCCAGCAGCCCCGCAGGGGGAGCACTTAATGAAAAACTGTTTTTT
>TRBJ2-2|TRBD1|TRBV2|-|16
CASSAQGQGSTGELFF
TGTGCCAGCAGTGCCCAGGGACAGGGGAGTACCGGGGAGCTGTTTTTT
>TRBJ2-5|-|TRBV5-1|few|15
CASSLGGRAQETQYF
TGCGCCAGCAGCTTGGGGGGGCGCGCCCAAGAGACCCAGTACTTC
>TRBJ1-5|-|TRBV11-2|-|14
CASSLVGLDQPQHF
TGTGCCAGCAGCTTAGTGGGGTTGGATCAGCCCCAGCATTTT
>TRBJ2-7|-|TRBV15|-|13
CATSRDPGNEQYF
TGTGCCACCAGCAGAGACCCGGGCAACGAGCAGTACTTC
>TRBJ2-7|TRBD1|TRBV7-9|once|15
CASSLVGTGLDEQYF
TGTGCCAGCAGCTTAGTAGGGACAGGGTTGGACGAGCAGTACTTC
>TRBJ2-3|TRBD2|TRBV19|-|14
CASTRTSIMDTQYF
TGTGCCAGTACCCGGACTAGCATTATGGATACGCAGTATTTT
>TRBJ2-3|TRBD2|TRBV28|-|16
CASTSGGREATDTQYF
TGTGCCAGCACTTCCGGGGGGCGGGAGGCCACAGATACGCAGTATTTT
>TRBJ1-1|-|TRBV5-1|-|15
CASSLLYGEIGEAFF
TGCGCCAGCAGCCTCCTCTACGGGGAGATCGGCGAAGCTTTCTTT
>TRBJ1-5|-|TRBV30|few|12
CAWSVIGGPQHF
TGTGCCTGGAGTGTAATTGGGGGGCCCCAGCATTTT
>TRBJ2-1|-|TRBV21-1|-|17
CASSKEDGRGFGDEQFF
TGTGCCAGCAGCAAAGAGGACGGGAGGGGATTTGGGGATGAGCAGTTCTTC
>TRBJ1-2|-|TRBV30|-|14
CAWSVSGTNYGYTF
TGTGCCTGGAGTGTCTCAGGGACGAACTATGGCTACACCTTC
>TRBJ2-6|-|TRBV2|-|14
CASVALSGANVLTF
TGTGCCAGCGTGGCCCTATCTGGGGCCAACGTCCTGACTTTC
>TRBJ1-2|-|TRBV4-1|once|15
CASSQAGSGDYGYTF
TGCGCCAGCAGCCAAGCTGGGTCCGGGGACTATGGCTACACCTTC